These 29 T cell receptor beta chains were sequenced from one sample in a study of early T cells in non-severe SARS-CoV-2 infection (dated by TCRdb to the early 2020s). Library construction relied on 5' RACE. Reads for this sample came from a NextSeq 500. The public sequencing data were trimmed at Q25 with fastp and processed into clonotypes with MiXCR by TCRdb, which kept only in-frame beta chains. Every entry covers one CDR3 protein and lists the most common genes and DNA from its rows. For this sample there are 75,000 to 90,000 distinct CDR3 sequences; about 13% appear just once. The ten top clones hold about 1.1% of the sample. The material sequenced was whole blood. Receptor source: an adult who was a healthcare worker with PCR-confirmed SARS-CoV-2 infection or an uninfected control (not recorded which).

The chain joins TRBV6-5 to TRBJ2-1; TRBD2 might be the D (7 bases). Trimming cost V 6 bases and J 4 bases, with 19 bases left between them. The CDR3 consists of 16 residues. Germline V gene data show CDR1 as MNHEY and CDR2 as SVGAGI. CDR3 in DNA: TGTGCCAGCAGCGGAAGAGGGGGAGGGAGATACAATGAGCAGTTCTTC. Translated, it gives CASSGRGGGRYNEQFF.

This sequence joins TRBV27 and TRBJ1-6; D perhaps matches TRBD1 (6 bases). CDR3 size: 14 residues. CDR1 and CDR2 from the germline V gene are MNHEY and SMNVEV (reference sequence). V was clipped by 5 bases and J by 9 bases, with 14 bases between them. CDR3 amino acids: CASSGGTFGSPLHF. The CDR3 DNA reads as TGTGCCAGCAGTGGGGGGACATTTGGTTCACCCCTCCACTTT.

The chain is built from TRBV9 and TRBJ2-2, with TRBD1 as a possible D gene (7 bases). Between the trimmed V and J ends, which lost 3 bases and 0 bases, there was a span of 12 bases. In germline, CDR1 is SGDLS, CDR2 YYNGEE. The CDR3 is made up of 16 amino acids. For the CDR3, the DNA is TGTGCCAGCAGCGAAGGGGGCGGGACGAACACCGGGGAGCTGTTTTTT. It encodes CASSEGGGTNTGELFF.

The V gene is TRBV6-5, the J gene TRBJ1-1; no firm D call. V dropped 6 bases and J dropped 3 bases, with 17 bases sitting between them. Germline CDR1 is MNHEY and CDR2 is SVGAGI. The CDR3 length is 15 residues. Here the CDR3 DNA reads TGTGCCAGCAGACTTCAGCAGAGTTTCGACACTGAAGCTTTCTTT. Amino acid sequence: CASRLQQSFDTEAFF.

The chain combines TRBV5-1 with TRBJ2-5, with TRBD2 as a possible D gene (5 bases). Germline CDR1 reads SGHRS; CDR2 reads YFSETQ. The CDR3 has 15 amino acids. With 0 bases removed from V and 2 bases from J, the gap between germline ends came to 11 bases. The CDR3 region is CASSLEGSAQETQYF. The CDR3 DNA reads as TGCGCCAGCAGCTTGGAGGGTAGCGCACAAGAGACCCAGTACTTC.

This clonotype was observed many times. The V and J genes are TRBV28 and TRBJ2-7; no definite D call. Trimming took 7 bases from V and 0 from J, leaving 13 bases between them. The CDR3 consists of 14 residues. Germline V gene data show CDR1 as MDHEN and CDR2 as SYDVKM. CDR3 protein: CASIGIQSSYEQYF. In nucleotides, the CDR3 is TGTGCCAGCATCGGAATACAGAGCTCCTACGAGCAGTACTTC.

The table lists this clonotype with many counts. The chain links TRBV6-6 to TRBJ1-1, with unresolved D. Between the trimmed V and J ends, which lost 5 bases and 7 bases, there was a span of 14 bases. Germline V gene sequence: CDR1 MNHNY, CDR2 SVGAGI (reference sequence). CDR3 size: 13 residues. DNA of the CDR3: TGTGCCAGCAGTGTAAACGAGGTGCTTGAAGCTTTCTTT. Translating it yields CASSVNEVLEAFF.

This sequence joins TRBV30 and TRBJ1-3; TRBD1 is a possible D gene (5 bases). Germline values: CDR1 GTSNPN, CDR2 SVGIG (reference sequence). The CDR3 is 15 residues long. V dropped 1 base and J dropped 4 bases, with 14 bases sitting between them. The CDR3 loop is CAWSEAGTRGNTIYF. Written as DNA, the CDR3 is TGTGCCTGGAGTGAGGCCGGGACTCGAGGAAACACCATATATTTT.

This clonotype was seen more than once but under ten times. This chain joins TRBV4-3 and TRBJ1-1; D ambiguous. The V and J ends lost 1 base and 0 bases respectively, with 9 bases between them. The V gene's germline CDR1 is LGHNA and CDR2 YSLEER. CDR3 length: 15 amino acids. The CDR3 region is CASSQATSMNTEAFF. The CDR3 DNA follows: TGCGCCAGCAGCCAAGCAACAAGCATGAACACTGAAGCTTTCTTT.

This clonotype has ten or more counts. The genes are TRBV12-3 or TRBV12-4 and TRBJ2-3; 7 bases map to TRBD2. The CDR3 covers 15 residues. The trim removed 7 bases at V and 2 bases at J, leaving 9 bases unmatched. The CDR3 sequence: CASTSGEGDTDTQYF. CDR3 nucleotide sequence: TGTGCCAGCACATCCGGGGAGGGTGACACAGATACGCAGTATTTT.

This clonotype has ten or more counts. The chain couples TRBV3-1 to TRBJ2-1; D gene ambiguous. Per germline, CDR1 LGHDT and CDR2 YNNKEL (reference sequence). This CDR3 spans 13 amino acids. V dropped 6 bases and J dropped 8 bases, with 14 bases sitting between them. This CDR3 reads CASSLRTVDEQFF. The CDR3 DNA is TGTGCCAGCAGTCTCCGGACCGTAGATGAGCAGTTCTTC.

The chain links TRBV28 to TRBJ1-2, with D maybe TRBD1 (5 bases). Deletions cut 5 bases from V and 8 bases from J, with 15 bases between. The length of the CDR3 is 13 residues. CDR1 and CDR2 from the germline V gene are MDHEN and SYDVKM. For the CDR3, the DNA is TGTGCCAGCAGTGGGGGAGGGATTGAGGGCTACACCTTC. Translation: CASSGGGIEGYTF.

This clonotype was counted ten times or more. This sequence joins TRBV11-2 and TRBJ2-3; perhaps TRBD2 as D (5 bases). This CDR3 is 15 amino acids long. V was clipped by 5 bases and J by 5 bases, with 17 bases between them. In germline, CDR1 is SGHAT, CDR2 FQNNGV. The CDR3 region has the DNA TGTGCCAGCAGCCACCCAAATAAACGGGGAGATACGCAGTATTTT. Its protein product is CASSHPNKRGDTQYF.

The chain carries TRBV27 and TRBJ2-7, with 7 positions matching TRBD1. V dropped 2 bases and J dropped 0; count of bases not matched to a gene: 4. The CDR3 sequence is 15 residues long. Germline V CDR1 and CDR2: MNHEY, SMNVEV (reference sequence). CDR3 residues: CASSLTRDSSYEQYF. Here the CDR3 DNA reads TGTGCCAGCAGTTTAACTCGGGACAGCTCCTACGAGCAGTACTTC.

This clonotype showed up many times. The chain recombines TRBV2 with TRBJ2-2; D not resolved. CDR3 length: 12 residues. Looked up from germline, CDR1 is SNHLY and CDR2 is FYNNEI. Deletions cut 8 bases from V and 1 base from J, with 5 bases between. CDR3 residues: CASHRNTGELFF. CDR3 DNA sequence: TGTGCCAGCCACAGGAACACCGGGGAGCTGTTTTTT.

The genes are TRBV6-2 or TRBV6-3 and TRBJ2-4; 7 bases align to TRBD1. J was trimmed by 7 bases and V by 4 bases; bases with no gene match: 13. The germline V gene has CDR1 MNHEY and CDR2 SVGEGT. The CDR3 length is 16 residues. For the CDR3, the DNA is TGTGCCAGCAGTTCTTTACAGGGGATGTACGTCAACATTCAGTACTTC. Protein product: CASSSLQGMYVNIQYF.

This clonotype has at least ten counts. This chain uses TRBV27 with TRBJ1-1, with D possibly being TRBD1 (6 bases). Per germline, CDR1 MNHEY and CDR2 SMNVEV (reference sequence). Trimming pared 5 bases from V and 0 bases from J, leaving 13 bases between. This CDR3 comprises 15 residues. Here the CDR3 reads CASSPFDRMNTEAFF. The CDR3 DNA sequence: TGTGCCAGCAGTCCATTCGACAGGATGAACACTGAAGCTTTCTTT.

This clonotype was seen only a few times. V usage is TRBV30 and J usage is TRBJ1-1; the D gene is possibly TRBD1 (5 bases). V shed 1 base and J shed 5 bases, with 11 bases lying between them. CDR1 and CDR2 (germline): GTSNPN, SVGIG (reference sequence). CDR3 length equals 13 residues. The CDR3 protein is CAWSERGWTEAFF. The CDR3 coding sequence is TGTGCCTGGAGTGAACGGGGGTGGACTGAAGCTTTCTTT.

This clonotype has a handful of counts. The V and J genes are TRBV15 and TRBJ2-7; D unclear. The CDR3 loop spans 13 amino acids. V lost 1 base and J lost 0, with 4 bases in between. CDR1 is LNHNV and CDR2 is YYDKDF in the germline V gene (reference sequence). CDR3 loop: CATSRGHSYEQYF. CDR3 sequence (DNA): TGTGCCACCAGCAGAGGACACTCCTACGAGCAGTACTTC.

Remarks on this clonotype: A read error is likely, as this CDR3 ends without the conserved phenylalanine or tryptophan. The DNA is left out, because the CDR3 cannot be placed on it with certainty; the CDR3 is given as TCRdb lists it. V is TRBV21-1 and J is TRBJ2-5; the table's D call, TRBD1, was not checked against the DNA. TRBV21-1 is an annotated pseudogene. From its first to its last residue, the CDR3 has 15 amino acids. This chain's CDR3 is CASSKAWTIQETQYS.

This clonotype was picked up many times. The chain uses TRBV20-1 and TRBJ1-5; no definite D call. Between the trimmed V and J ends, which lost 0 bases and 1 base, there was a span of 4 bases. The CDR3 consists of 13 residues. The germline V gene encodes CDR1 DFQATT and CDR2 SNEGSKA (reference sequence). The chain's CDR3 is CSAREWSNQPQHF. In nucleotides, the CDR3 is TGCAGTGCTAGAGAATGGAGCAATCAGCCCCAGCATTTT.

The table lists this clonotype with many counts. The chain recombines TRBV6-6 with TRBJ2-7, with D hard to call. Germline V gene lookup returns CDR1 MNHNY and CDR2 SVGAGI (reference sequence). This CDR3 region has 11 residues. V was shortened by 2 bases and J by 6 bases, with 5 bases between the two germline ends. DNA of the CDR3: TGTGCCAGCAGTTACAGGGCCGAGCAGTACTTC. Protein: CASSYRAEQYF.

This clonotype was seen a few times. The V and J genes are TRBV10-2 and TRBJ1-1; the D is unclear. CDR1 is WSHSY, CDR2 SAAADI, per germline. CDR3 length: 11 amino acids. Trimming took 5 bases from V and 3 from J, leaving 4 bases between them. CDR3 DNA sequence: TGCGCCAGCAGTCGGGACACTGAAGCTTTCTTT. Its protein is CASSRDTEAFF.

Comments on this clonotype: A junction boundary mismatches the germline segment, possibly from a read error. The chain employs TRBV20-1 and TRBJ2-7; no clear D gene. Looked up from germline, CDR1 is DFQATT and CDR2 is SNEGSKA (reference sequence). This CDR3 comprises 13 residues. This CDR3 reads CSAGEDVSYEQYF. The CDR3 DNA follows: TGCAGTGCTGGAGAGGACGTGTCCTACGAGCAGTACTTC.

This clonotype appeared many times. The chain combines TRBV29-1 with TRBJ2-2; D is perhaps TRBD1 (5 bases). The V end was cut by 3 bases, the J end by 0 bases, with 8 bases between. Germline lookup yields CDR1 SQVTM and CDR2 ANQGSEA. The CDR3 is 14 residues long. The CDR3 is CSVDQTANTGELFF. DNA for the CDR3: TGCAGCGTTGACCAGACAGCGAACACCGGGGAGCTGTTTTTT.

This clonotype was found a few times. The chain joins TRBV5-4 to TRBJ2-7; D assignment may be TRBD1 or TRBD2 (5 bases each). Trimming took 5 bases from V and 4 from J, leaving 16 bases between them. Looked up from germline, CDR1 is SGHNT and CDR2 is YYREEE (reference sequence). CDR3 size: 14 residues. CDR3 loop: CASRSGAMAYEQYF. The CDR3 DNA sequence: TGTGCCAGCAGATCCGGGGCTATGGCGTACGAGCAGTACTTC.

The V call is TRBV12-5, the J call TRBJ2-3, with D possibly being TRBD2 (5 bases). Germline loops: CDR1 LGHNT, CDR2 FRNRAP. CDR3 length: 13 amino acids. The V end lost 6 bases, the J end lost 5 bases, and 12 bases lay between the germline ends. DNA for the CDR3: TGTGCTAGTGGGGAGAGGGTGCAAGATACGCAGTATTTT. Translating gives CASGERVQDTQYF.

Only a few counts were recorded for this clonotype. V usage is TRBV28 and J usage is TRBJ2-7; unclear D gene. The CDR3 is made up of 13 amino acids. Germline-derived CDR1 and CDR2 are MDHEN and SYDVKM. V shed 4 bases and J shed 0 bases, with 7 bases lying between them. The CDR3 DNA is TGTGCCAGCAGTTACCAGCGCTCCTACGAGCAGTACTTC. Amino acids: CASSYQRSYEQYF.

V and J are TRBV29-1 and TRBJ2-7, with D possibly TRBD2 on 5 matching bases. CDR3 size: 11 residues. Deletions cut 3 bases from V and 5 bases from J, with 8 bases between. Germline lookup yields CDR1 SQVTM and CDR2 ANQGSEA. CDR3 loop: CSVDPGNEQYF. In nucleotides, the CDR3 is TGCAGCGTTGATCCGGGGAACGAGCAGTACTTC.